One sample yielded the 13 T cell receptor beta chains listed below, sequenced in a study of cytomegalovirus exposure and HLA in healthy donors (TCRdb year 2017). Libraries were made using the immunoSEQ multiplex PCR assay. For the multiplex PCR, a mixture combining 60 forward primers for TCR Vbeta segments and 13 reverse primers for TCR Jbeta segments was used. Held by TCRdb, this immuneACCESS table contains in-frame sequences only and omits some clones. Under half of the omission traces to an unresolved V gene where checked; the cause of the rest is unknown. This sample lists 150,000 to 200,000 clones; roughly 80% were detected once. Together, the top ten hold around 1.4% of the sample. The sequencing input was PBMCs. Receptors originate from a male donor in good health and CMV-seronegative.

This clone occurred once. DNA for the CDR3: TGTGCCAGCAGCTCCGGGAAATACTACGAGCAGTACTTC. It is translated as CASSSGKYYEQYF. The chain combines TRBV7-8 with TRBJ2-7; D is possibly TRBD2 (5 bases). CDR3 length equals 13 residues. Germline V gene sequence: CDR1 SGHVS, CDR2 FQNEAQ. Trimming left V 4 bases short and J 3 bases short, with 10 bases between.

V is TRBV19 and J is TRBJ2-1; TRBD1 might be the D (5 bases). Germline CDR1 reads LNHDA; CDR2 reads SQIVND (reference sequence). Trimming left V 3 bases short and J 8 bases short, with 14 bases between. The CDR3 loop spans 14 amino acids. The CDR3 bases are TGTGCCAGTAGTATGTGGGGCCCTTACGATGAGCAGTTCTTC. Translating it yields CASSMWGPYDEQFF.

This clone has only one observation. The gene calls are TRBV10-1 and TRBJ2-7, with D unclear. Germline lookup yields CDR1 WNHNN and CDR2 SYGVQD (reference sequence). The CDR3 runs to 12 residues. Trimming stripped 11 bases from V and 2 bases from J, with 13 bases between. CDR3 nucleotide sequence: TGCGCCCTCGACGCGGCCCCCTACGAGCAGTACTTC. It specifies CALDAAPYEQYF.

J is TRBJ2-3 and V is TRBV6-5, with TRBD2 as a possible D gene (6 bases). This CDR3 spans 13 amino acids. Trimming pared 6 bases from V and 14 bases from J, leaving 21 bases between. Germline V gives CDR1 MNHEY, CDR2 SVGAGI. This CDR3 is CASRDHTGALLYF. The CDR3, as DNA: TGTGCCAGCAGGGACCACACGGGAGCCCTCCTGTATTTT.

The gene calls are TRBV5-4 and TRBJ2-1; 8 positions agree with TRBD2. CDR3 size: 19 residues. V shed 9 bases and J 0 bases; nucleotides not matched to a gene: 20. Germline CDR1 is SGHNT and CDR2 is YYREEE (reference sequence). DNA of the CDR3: TGTGCCACCGGGGGGGAAGGAAGGGACCCCAAAAGCTCCTACAATGAGCAGTTCTTC. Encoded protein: CATGGEGRDPKSSYNEQFF.

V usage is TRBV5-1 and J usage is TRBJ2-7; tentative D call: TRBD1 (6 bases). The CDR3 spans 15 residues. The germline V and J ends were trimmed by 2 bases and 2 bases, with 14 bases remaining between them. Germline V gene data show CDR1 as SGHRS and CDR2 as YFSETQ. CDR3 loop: CASSFIQGNPYEQYF. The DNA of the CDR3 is TGCGCCAGCAGCTTTATACAGGGAAACCCCTACGAGCAGTACTTC.

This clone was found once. The CDR3 protein is CASSLGVVETQYF. For the CDR3, the DNA is TGTGCCAGCAGCTTAGGCGTCGTAGAGACCCAGTACTTC. J is TRBJ2-5 and V is TRBV11-2; no clear D. Trimming took off 1 base at V and 4 bases at J, with 7 bases between the two ends. CDR3 length: 13 residues. Germline V gives CDR1 SGHAT, CDR2 FQNNGV.

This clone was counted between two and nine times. CDR3 amino acids: CASSYMEGQPQHF. CDR3 nucleotide sequence: TGTGCCAGCAGTTACATGGAGGGGCAGCCCCAGCATTTT. The gene calls are TRBV6-5 and TRBJ1-5, with D possibly TRBD1 on 5 matching bases. Trimming pared 2 bases from V and 7 bases from J, leaving 9 bases between. The V gene's germline CDR1 is MNHEY and CDR2 SVGAGI. The CDR3 spans 13 residues.

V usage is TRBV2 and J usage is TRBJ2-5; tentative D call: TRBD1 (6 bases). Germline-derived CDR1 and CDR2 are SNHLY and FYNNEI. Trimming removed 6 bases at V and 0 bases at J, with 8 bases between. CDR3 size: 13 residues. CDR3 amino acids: CASSRDNQETQYF. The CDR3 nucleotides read TGTGCCAGCAGCCGGGACAACCAAGAGACCCAGTACTTC.

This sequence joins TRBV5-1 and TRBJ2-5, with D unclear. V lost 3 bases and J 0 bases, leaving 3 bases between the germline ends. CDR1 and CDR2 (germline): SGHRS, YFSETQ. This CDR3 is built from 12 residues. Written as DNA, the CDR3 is TGCGCCAGCAGCTCGTACCAAGAGACCCAGTACTTC. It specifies CASSSYQETQYF. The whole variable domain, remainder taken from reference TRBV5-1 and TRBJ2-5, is KAGVTQTPRYLIKTRGQQVTLSCSPISGHRSVSWYQQTPGQGLQFLFEYFSETQRNKGNFPGRFSGRQFSNSRSEMNVSTLELGDSALYLCASSSYQETQYFGPGTRLLVL.

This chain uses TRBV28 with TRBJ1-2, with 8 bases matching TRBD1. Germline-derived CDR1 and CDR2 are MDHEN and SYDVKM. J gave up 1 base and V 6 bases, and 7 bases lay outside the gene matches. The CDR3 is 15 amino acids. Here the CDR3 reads CASSRGTGVNYGYTF. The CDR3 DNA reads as TGTGCCAGCAGCCGCGGGACAGGAGTTAACTATGGCTACACCTTC.

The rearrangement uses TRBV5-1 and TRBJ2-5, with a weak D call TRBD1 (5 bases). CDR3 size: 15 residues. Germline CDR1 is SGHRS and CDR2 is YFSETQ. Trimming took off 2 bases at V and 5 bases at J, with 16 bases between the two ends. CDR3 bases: TGCGCCAGCAGCTTATCAGGACAACACGGGGAGACCCAGTACTTC. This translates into CASSLSGQHGETQYF. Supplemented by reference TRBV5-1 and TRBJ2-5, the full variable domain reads KAGVTQTPRYLIKTRGQQVTLSCSPISGHRSVSWYQQTPGQGLQFLFEYFSETQRNKGNFPGRFSGRQFSNSRSEMNVSTLELGDSALYLCASSLSGQHGETQYFGPGTRLLVL.

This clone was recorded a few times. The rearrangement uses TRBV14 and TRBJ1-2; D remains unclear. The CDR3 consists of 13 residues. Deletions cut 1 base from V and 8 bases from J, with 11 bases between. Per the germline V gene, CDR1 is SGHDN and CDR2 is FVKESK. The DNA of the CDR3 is TGTGCCAGCAGCCAAGGAGGTTCCCAGGGCTACACCTTC. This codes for CASSQGGSQGYTF. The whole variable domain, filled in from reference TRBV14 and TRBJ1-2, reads EAGVTQFPSHSVIEKGQTVTLRCDPISGHDNLYWYRRVMGKEIKFLLHFVKESKQDESGMPNNRFLAERTGGTYSTLKVQPAELEDSGVYFCASSQGGSQGYTFGSGTRLTVV.